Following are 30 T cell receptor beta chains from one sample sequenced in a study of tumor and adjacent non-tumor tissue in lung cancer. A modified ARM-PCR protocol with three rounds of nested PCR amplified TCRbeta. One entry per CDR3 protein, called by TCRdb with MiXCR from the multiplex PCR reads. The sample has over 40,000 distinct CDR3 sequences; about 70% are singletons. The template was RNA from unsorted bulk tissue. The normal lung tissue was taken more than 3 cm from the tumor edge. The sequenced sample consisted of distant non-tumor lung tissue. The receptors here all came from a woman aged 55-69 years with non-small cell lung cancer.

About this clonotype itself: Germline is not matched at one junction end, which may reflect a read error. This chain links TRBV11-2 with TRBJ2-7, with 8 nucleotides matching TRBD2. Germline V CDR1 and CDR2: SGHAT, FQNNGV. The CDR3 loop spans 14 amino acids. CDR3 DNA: TGTGCCGGCAGCAATATCGGGGGGGCAGTCGACCAGTACTTC. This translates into CAGSNIGGAVDQYF.

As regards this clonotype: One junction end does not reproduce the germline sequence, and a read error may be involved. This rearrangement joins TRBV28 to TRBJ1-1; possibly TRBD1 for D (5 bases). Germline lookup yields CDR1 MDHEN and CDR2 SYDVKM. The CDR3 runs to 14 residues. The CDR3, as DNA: TGTGCCAGCAGTGGGGCGGTTGGCGACACTGAAGCTTTATTT. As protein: CASSGAVGDTEALF.

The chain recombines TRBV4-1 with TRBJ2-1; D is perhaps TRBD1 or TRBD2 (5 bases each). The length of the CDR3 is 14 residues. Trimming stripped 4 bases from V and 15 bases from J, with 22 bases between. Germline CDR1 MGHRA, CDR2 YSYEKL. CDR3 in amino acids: CASSPTGLTGSRFF. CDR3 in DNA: TGCGCCAGCAGCCCTACGGGGCTAACGGGGAGCCGGTTCTTC.

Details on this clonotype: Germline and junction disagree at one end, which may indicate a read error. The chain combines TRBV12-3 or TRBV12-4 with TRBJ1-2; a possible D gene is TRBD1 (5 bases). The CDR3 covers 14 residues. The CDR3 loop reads CDSSPPGDAYGYTF. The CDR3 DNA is TGTGACAGCAGTCCCCCGGGGGACGCATATGGCTACACCTTC.

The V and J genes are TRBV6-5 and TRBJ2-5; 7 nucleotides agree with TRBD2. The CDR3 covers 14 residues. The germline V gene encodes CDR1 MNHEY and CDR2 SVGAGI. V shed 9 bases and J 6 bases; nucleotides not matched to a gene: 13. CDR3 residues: CARSRTGGQKTQYF. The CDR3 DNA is TGTGCCAGGAGCCGGACGGGGGGTCAAAAGACCCAGTACTTC.

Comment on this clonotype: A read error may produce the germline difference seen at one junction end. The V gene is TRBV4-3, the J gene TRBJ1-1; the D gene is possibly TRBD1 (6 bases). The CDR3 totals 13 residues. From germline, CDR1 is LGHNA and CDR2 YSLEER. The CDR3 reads CASSQDHAGEALF. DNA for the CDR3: TGCGCCAGCAGCCAAGATCATGCAGGGGAAGCTCTCTTT.

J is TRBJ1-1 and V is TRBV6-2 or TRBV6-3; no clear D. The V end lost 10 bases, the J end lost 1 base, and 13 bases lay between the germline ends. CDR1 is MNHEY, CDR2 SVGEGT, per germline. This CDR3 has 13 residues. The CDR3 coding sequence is TGTGCCAACAATCCGGAGCCGAACACTGAAGCTTTCTTT. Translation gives CANNPEPNTEAFF.

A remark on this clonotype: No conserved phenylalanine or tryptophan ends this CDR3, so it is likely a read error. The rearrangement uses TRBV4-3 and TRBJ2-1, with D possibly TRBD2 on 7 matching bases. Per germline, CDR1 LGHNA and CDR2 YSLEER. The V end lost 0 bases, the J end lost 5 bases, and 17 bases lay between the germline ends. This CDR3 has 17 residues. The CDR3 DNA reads TGCGCCAGCAGCCAAGAGCTCGGGTGGGGGGGGCACAATGAGCAGTTCTAC. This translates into CASSQELGWGGHNEQFY.

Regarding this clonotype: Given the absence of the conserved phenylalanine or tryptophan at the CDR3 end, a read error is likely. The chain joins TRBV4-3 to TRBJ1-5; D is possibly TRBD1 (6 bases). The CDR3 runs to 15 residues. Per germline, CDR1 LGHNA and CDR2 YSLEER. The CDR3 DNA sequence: TGCGCCAGCAGTCAAGGGACATTAAGCAATCAGCCCCAGCATTTA. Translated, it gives CASSQGTLSNQPQHL.

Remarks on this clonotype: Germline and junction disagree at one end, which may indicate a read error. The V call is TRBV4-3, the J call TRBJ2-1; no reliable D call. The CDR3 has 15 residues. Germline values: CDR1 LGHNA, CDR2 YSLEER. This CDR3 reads CASSSSGSPDNEQFF. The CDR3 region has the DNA TGTGCCAGCAGCTCCTCCGGGTCGCCCGACAATGAGCAGTTCTTC.

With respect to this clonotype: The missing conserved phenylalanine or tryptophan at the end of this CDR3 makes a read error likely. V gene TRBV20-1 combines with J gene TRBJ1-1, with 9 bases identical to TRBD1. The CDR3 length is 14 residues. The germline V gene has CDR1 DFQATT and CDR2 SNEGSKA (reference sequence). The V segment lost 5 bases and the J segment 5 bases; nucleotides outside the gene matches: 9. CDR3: CSAGEGTGRTEAFI. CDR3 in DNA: TGCAGTGCTGGGGAGGGGACAGGGAGGACTGAAGCTTTCATT.

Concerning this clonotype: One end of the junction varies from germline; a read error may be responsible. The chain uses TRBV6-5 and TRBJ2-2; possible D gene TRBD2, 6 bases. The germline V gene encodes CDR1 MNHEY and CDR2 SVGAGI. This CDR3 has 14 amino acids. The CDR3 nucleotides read TGTGCCAGCAGTGTAGGAGGGAACACCGGGGAGCTGTTGTTT. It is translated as CASSVGGNTGELLF.

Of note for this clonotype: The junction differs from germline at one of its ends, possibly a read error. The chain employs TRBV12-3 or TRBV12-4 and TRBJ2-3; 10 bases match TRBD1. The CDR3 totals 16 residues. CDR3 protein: CANSSTGTGATDIQYF. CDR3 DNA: TGTGCCAACAGTTCAACCGGGACAGGGGCGACAGATATACAGTATTTT.

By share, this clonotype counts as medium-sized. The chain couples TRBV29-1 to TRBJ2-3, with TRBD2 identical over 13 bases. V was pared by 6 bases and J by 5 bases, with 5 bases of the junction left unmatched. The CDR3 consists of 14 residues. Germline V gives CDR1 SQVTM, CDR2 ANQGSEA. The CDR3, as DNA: TGCAGCGTGACTAGCGGGGGGCCTGGAGATACGCAGTATTTT. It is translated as CSVTSGGPGDTQYF.

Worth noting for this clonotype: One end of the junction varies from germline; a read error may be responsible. The CDR3 protein is CTSSLTAATNEKLFF. The CDR3, as DNA: TGCACCAGCAGCTTGACAGCAGCAACTAATGAAAAACTGTTTTTT. The genes are TRBV5-1 and TRBJ1-4; possible D gene TRBD1, 5 bases. Germline V lookup: CDR1 SGHRS, CDR2 YFSETQ. The CDR3 runs to 15 residues.

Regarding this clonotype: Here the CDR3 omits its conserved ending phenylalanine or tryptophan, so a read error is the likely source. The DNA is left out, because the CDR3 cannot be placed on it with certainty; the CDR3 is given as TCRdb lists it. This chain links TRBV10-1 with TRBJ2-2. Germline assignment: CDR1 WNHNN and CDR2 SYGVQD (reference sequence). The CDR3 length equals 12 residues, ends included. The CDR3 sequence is CASARIAGELFL.

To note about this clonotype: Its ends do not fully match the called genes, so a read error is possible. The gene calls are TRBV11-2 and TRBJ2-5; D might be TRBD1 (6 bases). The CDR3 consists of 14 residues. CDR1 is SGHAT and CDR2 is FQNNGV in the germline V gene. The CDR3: CVSSPQGDQGTQYF. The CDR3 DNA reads TGTGTCAGCAGTCCACAGGGCGATCAAGGGACCCAGTACTTC.

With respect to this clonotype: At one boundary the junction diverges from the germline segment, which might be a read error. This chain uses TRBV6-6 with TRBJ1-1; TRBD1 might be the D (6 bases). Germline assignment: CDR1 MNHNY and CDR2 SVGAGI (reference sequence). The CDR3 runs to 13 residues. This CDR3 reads CDSSMEGDIEAFF. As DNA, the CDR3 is TGTGACAGCAGCATGGAGGGGGACATTGAAGCTTTCTTT.

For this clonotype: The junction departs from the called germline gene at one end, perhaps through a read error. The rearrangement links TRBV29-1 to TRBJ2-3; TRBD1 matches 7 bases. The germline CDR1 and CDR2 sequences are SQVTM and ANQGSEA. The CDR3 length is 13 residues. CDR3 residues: CSVETGNTDKQYF. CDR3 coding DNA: TGCAGCGTTGAGACAGGGAACACAGATAAGCAGTATTTT.

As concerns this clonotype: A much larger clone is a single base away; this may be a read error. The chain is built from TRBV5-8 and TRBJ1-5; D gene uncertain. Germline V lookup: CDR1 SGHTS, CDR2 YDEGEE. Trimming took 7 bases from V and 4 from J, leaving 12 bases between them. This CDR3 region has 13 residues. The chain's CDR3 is CASSPRLNQPQHF. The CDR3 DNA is TGTGCCAGCTCCCCGAGACTGAATCAGCCCCAGCATTTT.

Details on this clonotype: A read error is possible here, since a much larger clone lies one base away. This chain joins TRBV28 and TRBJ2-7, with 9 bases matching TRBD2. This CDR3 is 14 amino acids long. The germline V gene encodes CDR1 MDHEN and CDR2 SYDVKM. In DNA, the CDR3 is TGTGTCAGCAGTGGGGCGGGGGGGACCTACGAGCAGTACTTC. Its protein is CVSSGAGGTYEQYF.

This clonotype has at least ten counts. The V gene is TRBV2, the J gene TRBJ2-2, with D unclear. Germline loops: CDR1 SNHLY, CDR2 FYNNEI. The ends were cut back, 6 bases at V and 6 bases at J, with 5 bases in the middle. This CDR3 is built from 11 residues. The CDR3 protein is CASSPPGELFF. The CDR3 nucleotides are TGTGCCAGCAGCCCCCCCGGGGAGCTGTTTTTT. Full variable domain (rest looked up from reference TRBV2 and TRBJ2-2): EPEVTQTPSHQVTQMGQEVILRCVPISNHLYFYWYRQILGQKVEFLVSFYNNEISEKSEIFDDQFSVERPDGSNFTLKIRSTKLEDSAMYFCASSPPGELFFGEGSRLTVL.

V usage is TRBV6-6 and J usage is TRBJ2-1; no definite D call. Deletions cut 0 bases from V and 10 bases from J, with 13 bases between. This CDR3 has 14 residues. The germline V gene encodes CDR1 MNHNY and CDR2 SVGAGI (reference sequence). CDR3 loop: CASSYSPLYKEQFF. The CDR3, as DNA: TGTGCCAGCAGTTACTCGCCTCTCTATAAAGAGCAGTTCTTC.

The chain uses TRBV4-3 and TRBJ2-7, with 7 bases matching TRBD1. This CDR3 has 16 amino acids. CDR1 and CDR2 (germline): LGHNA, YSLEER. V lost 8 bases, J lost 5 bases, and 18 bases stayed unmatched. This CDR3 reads CASCRDYDDRVDEQYF. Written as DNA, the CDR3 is TGCGCCAGCTGCAGAGATTATGATGACAGGGTCGACGAGCAGTACTTC.

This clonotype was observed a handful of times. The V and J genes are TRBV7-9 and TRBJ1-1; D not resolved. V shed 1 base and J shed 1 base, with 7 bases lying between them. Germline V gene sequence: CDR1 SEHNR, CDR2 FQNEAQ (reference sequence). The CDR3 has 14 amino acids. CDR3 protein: CASSLVSANTEAFF. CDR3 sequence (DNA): TGTGCCAGCAGCTTAGTGTCAGCGAACACTGAAGCTTTCTTT.

As DNA, the CDR3 is TGTGCCAGCAGCCTGGGAAGCCGCACAGATGCACAGTATTTT. It codes for CASSLGSRTDAQYF. This rearrangement joins TRBV5-6 to TRBJ2-3, with unresolved D. Trimming removed 4 bases at V and 12 bases at J, with 21 bases between. Germline lookup yields CDR1 SGHDT and CDR2 YYEEEE. The CDR3 is made up of 14 amino acids.

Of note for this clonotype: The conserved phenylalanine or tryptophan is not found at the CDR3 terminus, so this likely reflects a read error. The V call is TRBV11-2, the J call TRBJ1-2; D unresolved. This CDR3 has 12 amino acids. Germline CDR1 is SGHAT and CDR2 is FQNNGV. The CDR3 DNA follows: TGTGCCAGCAGTTTAGATTCGGGAGTCTACACCTCC. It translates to CASSLDSGVYTS.

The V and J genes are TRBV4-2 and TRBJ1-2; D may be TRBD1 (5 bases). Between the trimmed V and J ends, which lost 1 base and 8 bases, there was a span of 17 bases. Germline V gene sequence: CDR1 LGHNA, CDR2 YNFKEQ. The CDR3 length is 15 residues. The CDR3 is CASSQGAGRLEGYTF. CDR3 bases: TGTGCCAGCAGCCAAGGAGCGGGGCGGTTGGAGGGCTACACCTTC.

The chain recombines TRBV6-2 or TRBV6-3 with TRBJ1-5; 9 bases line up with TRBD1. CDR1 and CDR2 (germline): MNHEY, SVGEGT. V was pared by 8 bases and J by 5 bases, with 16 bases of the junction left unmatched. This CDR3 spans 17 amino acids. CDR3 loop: CASGLTRTGARDQPQHF. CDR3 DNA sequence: TGTGCCAGCGGTCTAACCCGGACAGGGGCGAGAGATCAGCCCCAGCATTTT.

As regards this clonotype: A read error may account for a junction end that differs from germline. CDR3 loop: CANSQVVEGSYKQYF. Written as DNA, the CDR3 is TGCGCCAACAGCCAAGTGGTAGAGGGCTCCTACAAGCAGTACTTC. The chain is built from TRBV4-1 and TRBJ2-7, with D possibly being TRBD2 (5 bases). Germline assignment: CDR1 MGHRA and CDR2 YSYEKL. The CDR3 sequence is 15 residues long.